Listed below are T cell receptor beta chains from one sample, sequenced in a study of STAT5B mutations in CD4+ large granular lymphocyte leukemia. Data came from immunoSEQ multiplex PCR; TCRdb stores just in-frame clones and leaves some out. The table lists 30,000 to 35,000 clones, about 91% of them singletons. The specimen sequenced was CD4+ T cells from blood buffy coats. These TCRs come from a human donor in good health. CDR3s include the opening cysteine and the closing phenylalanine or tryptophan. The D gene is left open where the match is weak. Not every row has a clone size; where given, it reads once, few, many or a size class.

TGCGCCAGCAGCCAACCGGACACCGGTTACACTGAAGCTTTCTTT,CASSQPDTGYTEAFF,NA,NA,TRBV4-3,TRBJ1-1
TGTGCCAGCAGTTATGACTTTCGAGTAAAGAACTATGGCTACACCTTC,CASSYDFRVKNYGYTF,NA,NA,TRBV6-5,TRBJ1-2
TGTGCCAGCAGTTTAAACTGGAGGGGGGGTGTCAATGAGCAGTTCTTC,CASSLNWRGGVNEQFF,NA,NA,TRBV27,TRBJ2-1
TGCGCCAGCAGCTTGGTGGCCCCCGTGAGCTCCTACAATGAGCAGTTCTTC,CASSLVAPVSSYNEQFF,NA,NA,TRBV5-1,TRBJ2-1
TGCAGCGTTGGACAGGCCCCGGGTCAGCCCCAGCATTTT,CSVGQAPGQPQHF,NA,NA,TRBV29-1,TRBJ1-5
TGTGCCATCAGTCCCTTCCTAGCGGGAGTGACAGATACGCAGTATTTT,CAISPFLAGVTDTQYF,TRBD2,NA,TRBV10-3,TRBJ2-3
TGTGCCAGCAGCTATCAGGGCTACGAGCAGTACTTC,CASSYQGYEQYF,NA,NA,TRBV7-6,TRBJ2-7
TGTGCCAGCAGCTGGGCGGGACAGGGGGATCAGCCCCAGCATTTT,CASSWAGQGDQPQHF,TRBD1,NA,TRBV7-2,TRBJ1-5
TGTGCCAGTAGTACGTACATTGGGTTGGGGCGCGGCAGCTATGGCTACACCTTC,CASSTYIGLGRGSYGYTF,NA,NA,TRBV19,TRBJ1-2
TGTGCCAGCAGCCGGGACGGAGGCTCTGGGGCCAACGTCCTGACTTTC,CASSRDGGSGANVLTF,NA,once,TRBV5-4,TRBJ2-6
TGTGCCAGCAGCATTGGGACTCGGGGATACAATGAGCAGTTCTTC,CASSIGTRGYNEQFF,NA,NA,TRBV9,TRBJ2-1
TGTGCCAGCACCGTTGACAGAAGCACAGATACGCAGTATTTT,CASTVDRSTDTQYF,NA,NA,TRBV6-5,TRBJ2-3
TGTGCCAGTAGTTCTGCGGACAGTTCCTACGAGCAGTACTTC,CASSSADSSYEQYF,NA,NA,TRBV19,TRBJ2-7
TGTGCCAGCTCAGCTTACAGGGGAGATGGTTCACCCCTCCACTTT,CASSAYRGDGSPLHF,TRBD1,few,TRBV18,TRBJ1-6
TGTGCCAGCAGCTTCGTTACTAGAAGAGAGACCCAGTACTTC,CASSFVTRRETQYF,NA,NA,TRBV7-2,TRBJ2-5
TGTGCCAGCAGCCAAGCTGGAGGGGAGCGTGAAAAACTGTTTTTT,CASSQAGGEREKLFF,NA,NA,TRBV4-2,TRBJ1-4